Listed here are 12 T cell receptor beta chains from one sample, sequenced in a study of response to subunit inactivated influenza vaccine. TCRdb analysed the RT-PCR reads with MiXCR anew, one entry per CDR3 protein. Of hundreds of thousands of distinct CDR3 sequences in the sample, roughly 12% were seen once. The source material was PBMCs from blood, sampled on the day of vaccination. These receptors originate from a man aged 45-65 years who received an inactivated influenza vaccine.

The rearrangement joins TRBV7-6 to TRBJ2-5, with D hard to call. The CDR3 has 15 residues. V lost 5 bases and J 1 base, leaving 14 bases between the germline ends. Per germline, CDR1 SGHVS and CDR2 FNYEAQ. The CDR3 nucleotides are TGTGCCAGCAGCCCACGGACGGATTCCCAAGAGACCCAGTACTTC. Its translation is CASSPRTDSQETQYF.

At least ten counts were recorded for this clonotype. V and J are TRBV4-3 and TRBJ1-4; 8 bases align to TRBD1. Germline CDR1 reads LGHNA; CDR2 reads YSLEER. V gave up 4 bases and J gave up 8 bases; unmatched junction bases: 12. This CDR3 region has 16 residues. CDR3 bases: TGCGCCAGCAGCCGAGACCCGGACAGGGACGCGGAAAAACTGTTTTTT. Amino acid sequence: CASSRDPDRDAEKLFF.

The chain employs TRBV6-1 and TRBJ1-1; D is unclear. Germline V lookup: CDR1 MNHNS, CDR2 SASEGT. V was cut by 6 bases and J by 2 bases, with 13 bases left in between. The CDR3 is 14 residues long. In DNA form, the CDR3 reads TGTGCCAGCAGGCGGATAGGCGGCAACACTGAAGCTTTCTTT. Amino acids: CASRRIGGNTEAFF.

This clonotype showed up just a few times. The chain is built from TRBV7-2 and TRBJ2-5; 8 bases align to TRBD2. The CDR3 consists of 15 residues. From germline, CDR1 is SGHTA and CDR2 FQGNSA. With V trimmed by 3 bases and J by 1 base, 4 bases remained unmatched. The CDR3 protein is CASSFSGASQETQYF. Here the CDR3 DNA reads TGTGCCAGCAGCTTTAGCGGGGCCTCCCAAGAGACCCAGTACTTC.

This clonotype came up many times. The genes are TRBV5-1 and TRBJ2-1; 9 bases map to TRBD1. V trimming: 5 bases; J trimming: 5 bases; junction bases outside the gene matches: 11. In germline, CDR1 is SGHRS, CDR2 YFSETQ. This CDR3 has 16 residues. This chain's CDR3 is CASRVSPQGADNEQFF. The CDR3 DNA follows: TGCGCCAGCAGAGTATCCCCACAGGGGGCGGACAATGAGCAGTTCTTC.

The table lists this clonotype with a few counts. The chain recombines TRBV5-1 with TRBJ1-4; D may be TRBD1 (5 bases). The CDR3 spans 15 residues. Germline V gene sequence: CDR1 SGHRS, CDR2 YFSETQ. The V end lost 3 bases, the J end lost 6 bases, and 15 bases lay between the germline ends. The CDR3 DNA follows: TGCGCCAGCAGCTCCGGGACCCTGGATTATGAAAAACTGTTTTTT. It specifies CASSSGTLDYEKLFF.

This clonotype was detected only a few times. The V and J genes are TRBV7-6 and TRBJ2-1, with unresolved D. V was trimmed by 2 bases and J by 3 bases, leaving 11 bases between them. The germline V gene encodes CDR1 SGHVS and CDR2 FNYEAQ. This CDR3 spans 15 amino acids. CDR3 nucleotide sequence: TGTGCCAGCAGCTTACCCAAGACGATCTACAATGAGCAGTTCTTC. Residues: CASSLPKTIYNEQFF.

The gene calls are TRBV4-3 and TRBJ2-7; the D is unclear. The germline V gene encodes CDR1 LGHNA and CDR2 YSLEER. The V gene lost 4 bases and the J gene lost 7 bases, with 20 bases spanning the gap. This CDR3 is 15 amino acids long. The CDR3 sequence: CASSRTERPGEEQYF. The CDR3 DNA follows: TGCGCCAGCAGCCGCACCGAGAGACCCGGTGAGGAGCAGTACTTC.

This clonotype was recorded at least ten times. The chain recombines TRBV12-3 or TRBV12-4 with TRBJ2-5; possibly TRBD1 for D (6 bases). V was trimmed by 3 bases and J by 5 bases, leaving 10 bases between them. This CDR3 is 13 amino acids long. CDR3 bases: TGTGCCAGCAGTTTCCGCCAGGGGGAGACCCAGTACTTC. This translates into CASSFRQGETQYF.

This chain joins TRBV10-3 and TRBJ2-3, with 9 bases aligning to TRBD2. CDR1 and CDR2 (germline): ENHRY, SYGVKD. The CDR3 extends over 14 amino acids. V dropped 3 bases and J dropped 6; count of bases not matched to a gene: 4. The CDR3 loop is CAISESSGRDTQYF. The CDR3 DNA is TGTGCCATCAGTGAATCGAGCGGGAGGGATACGCAGTATTTT.

This chain uses TRBV5-1 with TRBJ1-1; D unresolved. Trimming took off 0 bases at V and 3 bases at J, with 6 bases between the two ends. Germline assignment: CDR1 SGHRS and CDR2 YFSETQ. The CDR3 sequence is 13 residues long. CDR3 protein: CASSLVRHTEAFF. In nucleotides, the CDR3 is TGCGCCAGCAGCTTGGTTCGGCACACTGAAGCTTTCTTT.

Only a few counts were recorded for this clonotype. The chain employs TRBV7-2 and TRBJ1-1, with D hard to call. V was trimmed by 6 bases and J by 4 bases, leaving 12 bases between them. CDR3 length equals 13 residues. Germline V gene sequence: CDR1 SGHTA, CDR2 FQGNSA. CDR3 sequence reads: CASSSIWGTEAFF. The DNA for the CDR3 is TGTGCCAGCAGTAGTATCTGGGGCACTGAAGCTTTCTTT.